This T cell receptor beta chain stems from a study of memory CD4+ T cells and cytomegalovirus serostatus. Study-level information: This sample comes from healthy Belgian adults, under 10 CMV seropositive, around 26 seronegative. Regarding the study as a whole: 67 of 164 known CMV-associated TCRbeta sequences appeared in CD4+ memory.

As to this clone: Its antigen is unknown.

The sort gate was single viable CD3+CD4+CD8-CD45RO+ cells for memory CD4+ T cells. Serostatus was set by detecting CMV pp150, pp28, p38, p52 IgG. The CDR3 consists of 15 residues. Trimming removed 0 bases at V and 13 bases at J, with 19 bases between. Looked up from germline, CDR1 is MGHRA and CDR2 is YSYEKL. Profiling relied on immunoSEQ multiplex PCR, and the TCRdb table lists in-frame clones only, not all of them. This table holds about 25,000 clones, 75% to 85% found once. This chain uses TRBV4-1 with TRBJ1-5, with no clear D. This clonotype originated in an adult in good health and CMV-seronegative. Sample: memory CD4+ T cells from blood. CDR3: CASSQDPLRPVIQHF. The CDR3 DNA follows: TGCGCCAGCAGCCAAGATCCCCTTCGTCCGGTTATACAGCATTTT.